A selection of T cell receptor beta chains follows, all from one sample in a study of shared clonotypes between healthy human individuals. TCRdb's copy holds only in-frame clones and misses some; the assay was immunoSEQ multiplex PCR. The sample has hundreds of thousands of clones; roughly 95% are singletons. The sample was naive CD8+ T cells sorted from blood. These receptors all come from a woman in her 30s in good health. The CDR3 runs from the conserved cysteine through the conserved F or W. The D gene is left open where the match is weak. Only some rows state a clone size, as once, few, many or a class for expanded clones.

CDR3 DNA: TGTGCCAGCAGCCCGCAACAGGTCCCTGAAGCTTTCTTT
CDR3 protein: CASSPQQVPEAFF
J gene: TRBJ1-1
V gene: TRBV9
clone size: NA
D gene: NA

CDR3 DNA: TGTGCCAGCAGTCTTACGGACGGTCAAGAGACCCAGTACTTC
CDR3 protein: CASSLTDGQETQYF
J gene: TRBJ2-5
V gene: TRBV27
clone size: NA
D gene: NA

CDR3 DNA: TGTGCCAGCAGTACCTACAGGGGCTTCACTGAAGCTTTCTTT
CDR3 protein: CASSTYRGFTEAFF
J gene: TRBJ1-1
V gene: TRBV28
clone size: NA
D gene: TRBD1

CDR3 DNA: TGTGCCAGCAGAGGACAGCCACCAGGTTATGGCTACACCTTC
CDR3 protein: CASRGQPPGYGYTF
J gene: TRBJ1-2
V gene: TRBV28
clone size: NA
D gene: NA

CDR3 DNA: TGTGCCATCAGGTTACAGGCGGGCGAGCAGTACTTC
CDR3 protein: CAIRLQAGEQYF
J gene: TRBJ2-7
V gene: TRBV10-3
clone size: NA
D gene: NA

CDR3 DNA: TGTGCCGGCAGTACTAGCAAACTCAACAATGAGCAGTTCTTC
CDR3 protein: CAGSTSKLNNEQFF
J gene: TRBJ2-1
V gene: TRBV2
clone size: NA
D gene: NA

CDR3 DNA: TGTGCCAGCAGCTTTGGGACAGGGGGGTCTGAAGCTTTCTTT
CDR3 protein: CASSFGTGGSEAFF
J gene: TRBJ1-1
V gene: TRBV5-6
clone size: NA
D gene: TRBD1

CDR3 DNA: TGTGCCAGCAGCTCGGAGGGAAGGGGCGCAGATACGCAGTATTTT
CDR3 protein: CASSSEGRGADTQYF
J gene: TRBJ2-3
V gene: TRBV5-6
clone size: NA
D gene: NA

CDR3 DNA: TGTGCCAGCAGTTTAGGGTCCGAGCAGTACTTC
CDR3 protein: CASSLGSEQYF
J gene: TRBJ2-7
V gene: TRBV27
clone size: NA
D gene: NA

CDR3 DNA: TGCGCCAGCGCCCTTATAGACCGCAGGGGGAATGAGCAGTTCTTC
CDR3 protein: CASALIDRRGNEQFF
J gene: TRBJ2-1
V gene: TRBV5-1
clone size: NA
D gene: TRBD1

CDR3 DNA: TGTGCCTGGAGTGGGATTTCACTAGCGGAGGGATCCTACGAGCAGTACTTC
CDR3 protein: CAWSGISLAEGSYEQYF
J gene: TRBJ2-7
V gene: TRBV30
clone size: NA
D gene: TRBD2

CDR3 DNA: TGCGCCAGCAGCCAAGATAGGGGGGAACAGCAAGAGACCCAGTACTTC
CDR3 protein: CASSQDRGEQQETQYF
J gene: TRBJ2-5
V gene: TRBV4-1
clone size: NA
D gene: NA

CDR3 DNA: TGTGCCAGCAGCTTAGCGGGAGGTTTGAGAGATACGCAGTATTTT
CDR3 protein: CASSLAGGLRDTQYF
J gene: TRBJ2-3
V gene: TRBV7-6
clone size: NA
D gene: NA

CDR3 DNA: TGTGCCATCACAGGGGACGAAGCCTACGAGCAGTACTTC
CDR3 protein: CAITGDEAYEQYF
J gene: TRBJ2-7
V gene: TRBV10-3
clone size: NA
D gene: NA

CDR3 DNA: TGTGCCAGCAGCGTAGACGTGAACACTGAAGCTTTCTTT
CDR3 protein: CASSVDVNTEAFF
J gene: TRBJ1-1
V gene: TRBV9
clone size: NA
D gene: NA

CDR3 DNA: TGTGCCAGCAGTTACCCTGGACTAGCAGGAGATACGCAGTATTTT
CDR3 protein: CASSYPGLAGDTQYF
J gene: TRBJ2-3
V gene: TRBV6-6
clone size: NA
D gene: TRBD2

CDR3 DNA: TGTGCCAGCAGCCCTAGGGCGGTCTCTTTTGCCTACGAGCAGTACTTC
CDR3 protein: CASSPRAVSFAYEQYF
J gene: TRBJ2-7
V gene: TRBV27
clone size: NA
D gene: NA

CDR3 DNA: TGCGCCAGCAGCCCAACGAGACAGAGCAGCAATCAGCCCCAGCATTTT
CDR3 protein: CASSPTRQSSNQPQHF
J gene: TRBJ1-5
V gene: TRBV23-1
clone size: NA
D gene: NA

CDR3 DNA: TGTGCCACCAGTGCAGGGCGAGGCTACACCTTC
CDR3 protein: CATSAGRGYTF
J gene: TRBJ1-2
V gene: TRBV2
clone size: NA
D gene: NA

CDR3 DNA: TGTGCCAGCAGTTTCCGGACACCAACCGGGGAGCTGTTTTTT
CDR3 protein: CASSFRTPTGELFF
J gene: TRBJ2-2
V gene: TRBV27
clone size: NA
D gene: NA

CDR3 DNA: TGTGCCAGCAGTTTATCCAGGGGAGTCTACGAGCAGTACTTC
CDR3 protein: CASSLSRGVYEQYF
J gene: TRBJ2-7
V gene: TRBV28
clone size: NA
D gene: NA

CDR3 DNA: TGCGCCAGCAGTGGTAGCGCGGATTACAATGAGCAGTTCTTC
CDR3 protein: CASSGSADYNEQFF
J gene: TRBJ2-1
V gene: TRBV10-1
clone size: NA
D gene: NA

CDR3 DNA: TGTGCCAGCAGTTTGAGCAGGGGGCATGGATTGGCTGAAGCTTTCTTT
CDR3 protein: CASSLSRGHGLAEAFF
J gene: TRBJ1-1
V gene: TRBV28
clone size: NA
D gene: TRBD1

CDR3 DNA: TGTGCCAGCAGCCCCCCCCCGGGCACCATCTCCTACGAGCAGTACTTC
CDR3 protein: CASSPPPGTISYEQYF
J gene: TRBJ2-7
V gene: TRBV14
clone size: NA
D gene: NA

CDR3 DNA: TGTGCCAGCAGCCAAAACAATGAGCAGTTCTTC
CDR3 protein: CASSQNNEQFF
J gene: TRBJ2-1
V gene: TRBV7-9
clone size: NA
D gene: NA

CDR3 DNA: TGTGCCAGCAGCTTAGGGACAGGGATTGAGCAGTTCTTC
CDR3 protein: CASSLGTGIEQFF
J gene: TRBJ2-1
V gene: TRBV11-1
clone size: NA
D gene: TRBD1

CDR3 DNA: TGTGCCAGGGGGACAGTTGGCGAAAAACTGTTTTTT
CDR3 protein: CARGTVGEKLFF
J gene: TRBJ1-4
V gene: TRBV6-5
clone size: NA
D gene: TRBD1

CDR3 DNA: TGTGCCAGCAGCTCTCTGAGACAGCAAGAAGCTTTCTTT
CDR3 protein: CASSSLRQQEAFF
J gene: TRBJ1-1
V gene: TRBV5-5
clone size: NA
D gene: NA

CDR3 DNA: TGTGCCACCAGCAGAGGGCCGGGACCCGGGTCCGGGGAGCTGTTTTTT
CDR3 protein: CATSRGPGPGSGELFF
J gene: TRBJ2-2
V gene: TRBV15
clone size: NA
D gene: NA

CDR3 DNA: TGTGCCACCAGCAGAGAGGGAGACGAGCAGTTCTTC
CDR3 protein: CATSREGDEQFF
J gene: TRBJ2-1
V gene: TRBV15
clone size: NA
D gene: NA

CDR3 DNA: TGTGCCAGCAGTTTAGATGGACTAGCGGGCTCCTACAATGAGCAGTTCTTC
CDR3 protein: CASSLDGLAGSYNEQFF
J gene: TRBJ2-1
V gene: TRBV27
clone size: NA
D gene: TRBD2

CDR3 DNA: TGTGCCAGCAGCGCCAGGGAACAGGCTAACTATGGCTACACCTTC
CDR3 protein: CASSAREQANYGYTF
J gene: TRBJ1-2
V gene: TRBV9
clone size: NA
D gene: NA

CDR3 DNA: TGTGCCAGCAGTCTCGGGGCGCGGGATCAGCCCCAGCATTTT
CDR3 protein: CASSLGARDQPQHF
J gene: TRBJ1-5
V gene: TRBV6-6
clone size: NA
D gene: NA

CDR3 DNA: TGTGCCAGCAGTCCGTTAGCGGGAGGGCCGGTTGAGCAGTTCTTC
CDR3 protein: CASSPLAGGPVEQFF
J gene: TRBJ2-1
V gene: TRBV27
clone size: NA
D gene: TRBD2

CDR3 DNA: TGTGCCAGCAGCGTAGAGGGGGGACTAGCGGGAGATAATGAGCAGTTCTTC
CDR3 protein: CASSVEGGLAGDNEQFF
J gene: TRBJ2-1
V gene: TRBV9
clone size: NA
D gene: TRBD2

CDR3 DNA: TGTGCCAGCAGCCTTGGACAGGGAAACACCGGGGAGCTGTTTTTT
CDR3 protein: CASSLGQGNTGELFF
J gene: TRBJ2-2
V gene: TRBV7-8
clone size: NA
D gene: TRBD1

CDR3 DNA: TGTGCCAGCAGTTCCTCTCTGAACACTGAAGCTTTCTTT
CDR3 protein: CASSSSLNTEAFF
J gene: TRBJ1-1
V gene: TRBV27
clone size: few
D gene: NA

CDR3 DNA: TGTGCCAGCAGCTTAGAACCGGGGAGCGCCTACAATGAGCAGTTCTTC
CDR3 protein: CASSLEPGSAYNEQFF
J gene: TRBJ2-1
V gene: TRBV7-9
clone size: NA
D gene: NA

CDR3 DNA: TGTGCCAGCAGTCGGATAAGGGAGTTTGGTACAGATACGCAGTATTTT
CDR3 protein: CASSRIREFGTDTQYF
J gene: TRBJ2-3
V gene: TRBV27
clone size: NA
D gene: NA

CDR3 DNA: TGTGCCAGCAGCGATGACAATCGGGAGCCCCAGCATTTT
CDR3 protein: CASSDDNREPQHF
J gene: TRBJ1-5
V gene: TRBV7-9
clone size: NA
D gene: NA

CDR3 DNA: TGCAGCATACCGCCGGGGGGCGGCTACACCTTC
CDR3 protein: CSIPPGGGYTF
J gene: TRBJ1-2
V gene: TRBV29-1
clone size: NA
D gene: NA

CDR3 DNA: TGTGCCAGCAGTCCCGACAGAAACAATGAGCAGTTCTTC
CDR3 protein: CASSPDRNNEQFF
J gene: TRBJ2-1
V gene: TRBV27
clone size: NA
D gene: NA

CDR3 DNA: TGTGCCAGCAGCTTAGCGGGAGGACTCGTTGAGCAGTTCTTC
CDR3 protein: CASSLAGGLVEQFF
J gene: TRBJ2-1
V gene: TRBV13
clone size: NA
D gene: TRBD2

CDR3 DNA: TGTGCCAGCAGCTCAAACTGGAGGGATTCCTACGAGCAGTACTTC
CDR3 protein: CASSSNWRDSYEQYF
J gene: TRBJ2-7
V gene: TRBV11-2
clone size: NA
D gene: NA

CDR3 DNA: TGTGCCAGTACCCCGGGGACAGGGGCCTACGAGCAGTACTTC
CDR3 protein: CASTPGTGAYEQYF
J gene: TRBJ2-7
V gene: TRBV19
clone size: NA
D gene: TRBD1

CDR3 DNA: TGTGCCAGCAGCGTAGACAGGATAGGGGGCAAAGATACGCAGTATTTT
CDR3 protein: CASSVDRIGGKDTQYF
J gene: TRBJ2-3
V gene: TRBV9
clone size: NA
D gene: TRBD1

CDR3 DNA: TGTGCCACCGTCACTTGGGCTCTCGGCAATCAGCCCCAGCATTTT
CDR3 protein: CATVTWALGNQPQHF
J gene: TRBJ1-5
V gene: TRBV27
clone size: NA
D gene: NA

CDR3 DNA: TGTGCCAGCAGCCAAATCCCAGGTAGGAACACAGATACGCAGTATTTT
CDR3 protein: CASSQIPGRNTDTQYF
J gene: TRBJ2-3
V gene: TRBV7-3
clone size: NA
D gene: NA

CDR3 DNA: TGTGCCAGCTCAGCCGAGCGGGAGTGGGGCGAGCAGTACTTC
CDR3 protein: CASSAEREWGEQYF
J gene: TRBJ2-7
V gene: TRBV11-2
clone size: NA
D gene: TRBD2

CDR3 DNA: TGTGCCAGCAGCCCCCCGGGGTACCCCTACGAGCAGTACTTC
CDR3 protein: CASSPPGYPYEQYF
J gene: TRBJ2-7
V gene: TRBV6-6
clone size: NA
D gene: NA

CDR3 DNA: TGTGCCAGCAATCTAGGCGCGGGAGGGCCTTACAATGAGCAGTTCTTC
CDR3 protein: CASNLGAGGPYNEQFF
J gene: TRBJ2-1
V gene: TRBV5-6
clone size: NA
D gene: TRBD2

CDR3 DNA: TGCACCAGCAGCCAGTCCCGGGACCGGGCCAGGGAGCTGTTTTTT
CDR3 protein: CTSSQSRDRARELFF
J gene: TRBJ2-2
V gene: TRBV1
clone size: NA
D gene: NA

CDR3 DNA: TGTGCCAGCAGTGAAGCGTTAGAGACCCAGTACTTC
CDR3 protein: CASSEALETQYF
J gene: TRBJ2-5
V gene: TRBV2
clone size: NA
D gene: NA